Listed below are T cell receptor beta chains from one sample, sequenced in a study of T-cell reconstitution after alpha-beta-depleted transplantation in children. MiXCR, run by TCRdb on the PCR reads, gives a single entry per CDR3 protein. The table shows 350,000 to 400,000 distinct CDR3 sequences, with 13% occurring only once. The sequences come from PBMCs, collected from the stem cell graft. The receptor set was obtained from a human donor who donated a stem cell graft to a child with Fanconi anemia. The CDR3 runs from the conserved cysteine through the conserved F or W. Each record gives: V gene, J gene, CDR3 protein.

TRBV10-3,TRBJ1-3,CAISAADGSGNTIYF
TRBV5-5,TRBJ1-3,CASSLAPGNDGNTIYF
TRBV11-2,TRBJ1-1,CASGAVNTEAFF
TRBV3-1,TRBJ2-3,CASSQAFTDTQYF
TRBV7-2,TRBJ1-5,CASSLDHNQPQHF
TRBV6-5,TRBJ1-4,CASRAGYEKLFF
TRBV5-1,TRBJ2-2,CASSLTGQGVTGELFF
TRBV12-3/TRBV12-4,TRBJ2-2,CASEDRGPTGELFF
TRBV3-1,TRBJ1-1,CASSQGEIEAFF
TRBV7-2,TRBJ2-7,CASSPDPFSYEQYF
TRBV5-1,TRBJ1-2,CASSPAAGARGYTF
TRBV10-3,TRBJ2-5,CAISDGNRQETQYF
TRBV5-6,TRBJ1-1,CASSLGDRDTEAFF
TRBV20-1,TRBJ2-1,CSAREFRHAYNEQFF
TRBV10-3,TRBJ2-7,CAISRGMNDYEQYF
TRBV14,TRBJ1-2,CASSQEARAVYGYTF
TRBV18,TRBJ1-6,CASAGQGESPLHF
TRBV7-9,TRBJ1-2,CASSPAGTNYGYTF
TRBV15,TRBJ2-7,CATSRDAGPWEQYF
TRBV10-1,TRBJ2-3,CASSEGPVLDTDTQYF
TRBV12-3/TRBV12-4,TRBJ2-1,CASSSSSTSGGSKGVNEQFF
TRBV4-3,TRBJ1-4,CASSRLTGTENEKLFF
TRBV11-2,TRBJ2-2,CASSLGEGPGELFF
TRBV7-9,TRBJ2-1,CASSPRTDYNEQFF
TRBV9,TRBJ1-1,CASSVGGTGGGSEAFF
TRBV4-3,TRBJ1-4,CASSQVPGVGEKLFF
TRBV5-1,TRBJ1-2,CASSLEDRGPGYTF
TRBV5-1,TRBJ1-1,CASSPQILGRAEAFF
TRBV2,TRBJ2-1,CASSYVTSGEEFF
TRBV21-1,TRBJ2-7,CASSKEGTRHPYEQYF
TRBV9,TRBJ2-2,CASSVGLETGELFF
TRBV7-8,TRBJ2-3,CASSPLASTDTQYF
TRBV3-1,TRBJ1-5,CASSQVPGHFSNQPQHF
TRBV5-1,TRBJ1-1,CASSSGQGLTEAFF
TRBV25-1,TRBJ1-2,CASSEPSRGQSGYTF
TRBV27,TRBJ2-7,CASSLSWTGAQTYEQYF
TRBV12-3/TRBV12-4,TRBJ2-1,CASSTRGTGGNEQFF
TRBV12-3/TRBV12-4,TRBJ2-7,CASSLARGNEQYF
TRBV3-1,TRBJ2-3,CASSQDSVSLSNTQYF
TRBV19,TRBJ1-1,CASSIGGGMNTEAFF